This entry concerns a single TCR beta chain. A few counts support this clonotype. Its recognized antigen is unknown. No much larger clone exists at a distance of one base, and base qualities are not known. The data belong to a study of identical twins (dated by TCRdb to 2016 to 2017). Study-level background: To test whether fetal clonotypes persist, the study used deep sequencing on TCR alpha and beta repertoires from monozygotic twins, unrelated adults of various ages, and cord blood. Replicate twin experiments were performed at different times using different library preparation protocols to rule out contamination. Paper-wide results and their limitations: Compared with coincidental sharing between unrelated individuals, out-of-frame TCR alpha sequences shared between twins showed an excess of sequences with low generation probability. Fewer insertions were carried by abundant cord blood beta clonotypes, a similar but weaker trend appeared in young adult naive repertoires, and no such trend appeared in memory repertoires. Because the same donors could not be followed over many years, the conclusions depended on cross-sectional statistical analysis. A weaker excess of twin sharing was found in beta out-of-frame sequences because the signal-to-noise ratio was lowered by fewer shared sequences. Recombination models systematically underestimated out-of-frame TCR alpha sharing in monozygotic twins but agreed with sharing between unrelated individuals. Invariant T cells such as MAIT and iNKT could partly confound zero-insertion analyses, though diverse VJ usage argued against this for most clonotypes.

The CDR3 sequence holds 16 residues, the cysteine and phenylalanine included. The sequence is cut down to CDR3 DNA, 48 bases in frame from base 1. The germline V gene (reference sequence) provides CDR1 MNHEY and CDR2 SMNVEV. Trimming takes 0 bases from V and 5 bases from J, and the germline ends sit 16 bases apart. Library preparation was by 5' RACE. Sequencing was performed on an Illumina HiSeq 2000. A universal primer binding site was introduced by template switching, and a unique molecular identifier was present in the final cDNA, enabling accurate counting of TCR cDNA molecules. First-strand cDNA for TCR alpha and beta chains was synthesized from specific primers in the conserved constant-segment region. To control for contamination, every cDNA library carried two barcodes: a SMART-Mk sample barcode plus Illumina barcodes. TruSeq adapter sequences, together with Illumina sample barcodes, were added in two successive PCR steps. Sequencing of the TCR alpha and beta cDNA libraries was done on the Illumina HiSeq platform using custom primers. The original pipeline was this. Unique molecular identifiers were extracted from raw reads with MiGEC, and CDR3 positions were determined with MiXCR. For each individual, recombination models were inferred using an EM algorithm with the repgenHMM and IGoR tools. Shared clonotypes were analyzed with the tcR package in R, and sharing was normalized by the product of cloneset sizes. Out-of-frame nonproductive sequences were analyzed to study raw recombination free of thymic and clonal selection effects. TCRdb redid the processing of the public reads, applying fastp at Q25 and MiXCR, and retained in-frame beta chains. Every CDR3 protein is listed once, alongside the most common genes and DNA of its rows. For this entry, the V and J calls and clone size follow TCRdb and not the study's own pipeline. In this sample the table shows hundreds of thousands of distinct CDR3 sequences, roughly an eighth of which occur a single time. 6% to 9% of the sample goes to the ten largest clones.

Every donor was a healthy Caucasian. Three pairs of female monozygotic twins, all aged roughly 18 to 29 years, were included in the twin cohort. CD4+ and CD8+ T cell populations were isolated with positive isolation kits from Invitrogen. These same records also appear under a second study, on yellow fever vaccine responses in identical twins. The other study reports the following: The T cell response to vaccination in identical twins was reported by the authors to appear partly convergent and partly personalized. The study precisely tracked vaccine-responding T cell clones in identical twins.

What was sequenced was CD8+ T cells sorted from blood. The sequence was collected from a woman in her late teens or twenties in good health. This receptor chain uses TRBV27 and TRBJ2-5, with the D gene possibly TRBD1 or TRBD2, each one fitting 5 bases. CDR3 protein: CASSLSRRGDRETQYF. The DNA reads TGTGCCAGCAGTTTATCGAGAAGAGGGGACCGGGAGACCCAGTACTTC.